The 30 T cell receptor beta chains presented below share a single source sample, sequenced in a study of shared clonotypes between healthy human individuals. Sequenced by immunoSEQ multiplex PCR; TCRdb stores in-frame clones only, minus some. Of about 480,000 clones listed, roughly 85% are singletons. Sample: PBMCs. The receptors come from a woman between 40 and 55 years old in good health. Some clones in this sample may be carry-over from other donors' samples.

V and J are TRBV30 and TRBJ1-6; D is uncertain. V gave up 7 bases and J gave up 0 bases, with 19 bases separating them. CDR3 length: 17 amino acids. The germline CDR1 and CDR2 sequences are GTSNPN and SVGIG (reference sequence). CDR3 sequence: CALNLRGGSSYNSPLHF. The CDR3 nucleotides read TGTGCCTTGAATCTGAGAGGCGGGAGCTCCTATAATTCACCCCTCCACTTT.

This clone appeared a single time. V and J are TRBV11-2 and TRBJ2-6, with D possibly being TRBD2 (5 bases). V was cut by 5 bases and J by 2 bases, with 13 bases left in between. The CDR3 extends over 16 amino acids. Germline-derived CDR1 and CDR2 are SGHAT and FQNNGV. The CDR3 region is CASSLGVFTGANVLTF. The DNA for the CDR3 is TGTGCCAGCAGCCTCGGGGTGTTTACTGGGGCCAACGTCCTGACTTTC. The entire variable domain, with the rest obtained from reference TRBV11-2 and TRBJ2-6, is as follows: EAGVAQSPRYKIIEKRQSVAFWCNPISGHATLYWYQQILGQGPKLLIQFQNNGVVDDSQLPKDRFSAERLKGVDSTLKIQPAKLEDSAVYLCASSLGVFTGANVLTFGAGSRLTVL.

This clone was seen a single time. The rearrangement joins TRBV7-8 to TRBJ2-2, with D unresolved. Germline V gene lookup returns CDR1 SGHVS and CDR2 FQNEAQ. V was shortened by 5 bases and J by 1 base, with 11 bases between the two germline ends. CDR3 length: 15 amino acids. This chain's CDR3 is CASSRASGNTGELFF. The CDR3 DNA follows: TGTGCCAGCAGCCGCGCCTCGGGGAACACCGGGGAGCTGTTTTTT.

The chain joins TRBV5-4 to TRBJ2-1, with D tentatively TRBD1 (6 bases). Germline V gene sequence: CDR1 SGHNT, CDR2 YYREEE (reference sequence). The CDR3 runs 15 residues. The V and J ends lost 0 bases and 5 bases respectively, with 12 bases between them. Written as DNA, the CDR3 is TGTGCCAGCAGCTTGGGGGGACAAAGAAACAATGAGCAGTTCTTC. This encodes CASSLGGQRNNEQFF.

This chain joins TRBV5-1 and TRBJ2-1, with D possibly TRBD2 on 5 matching bases. Germline loops: CDR1 SGHRS, CDR2 YFSETQ. This CDR3 contains 14 residues. The V and J ends lost 6 bases and 5 bases respectively, with 15 bases between them. CDR3 loop: CASNYLPGNNEQFF. CDR3 DNA sequence: TGCGCCAGCAACTACCTTCCGGGGAACAATGAGCAGTTCTTC.

The chain has TRBV19 and TRBJ2-7; the match to TRBD1 covers 9 bases. V lost 4 bases to trimming and J lost 6 bases; unmatched junction nucleotides: 7. CDR3 length equals 14 residues. Per the germline V gene, CDR1 is LNHDA and CDR2 is SQIVND (reference sequence). The DNA of the CDR3 is TGTGCCAGTAGTAGGGGACAGGGAAAAGGCGAGCAGTACTTC. Translated: CASSRGQGKGEQYF.

This sequence joins TRBV5-1 and TRBJ2-5; TRBD1 agrees at 9 bases. Trimming at V came to 4 bases and at J to 3 bases, leaving 16 bases not matched to a gene. Germline CDR1 is SGHRS and CDR2 is YFSETQ. The CDR3 length is 18 residues. CDR3 loop: CASSAGQGFFGYEETQYF. The CDR3, as DNA: TGCGCCAGCAGCGCGGGACAGGGTTTTTTCGGTTACGAAGAGACCCAGTACTTC.

To note about this clone: Mismatch with germline at one junction end may stem from a read error. This chain links TRBV2 with TRBJ2-1, with 12 bases that match TRBD2. There are 13 residues in the CDR3. Germline loops: CDR1 SNHLY, CDR2 FYNNEI. The CDR3 loop is CASSPLPLAGGVF. CDR3 nucleotide sequence: TGTGCCAGCAGTCCCCTGCCCCTAGCGGGAGGGGTCTTC.

The genes are TRBV7-9 and TRBJ2-2; D may correspond to TRBD1 or TRBD2 (6 bases each). The CDR3 is made up of 14 amino acids. Germline loops: CDR1 SEHNR, CDR2 FQNEAQ (reference sequence). Trimming removed 2 bases from V and 6 bases from J, with 10 bases in between. DNA for the CDR3: TGTGCCAGCAGCTTATGGGGGGCAGCCGGGGAGCTGTTTTTT. It translates to CASSLWGAAGELFF.

This clone was recorded only once. The rearrangement joins TRBV7-2 to TRBJ2-1, with 10 bases that match TRBD2. Per the germline V gene, CDR1 is SGHTA and CDR2 is FQGNSA. V lost 5 bases and J lost 8; bases outside the gene matches: 12. CDR3 size: 16 residues. The CDR3 region has the DNA TGTGCCAGCAGCCTCTGGACTAGCGGAACTGGTTATGAGCAGTTCTTC. Translation: CASSLWTSGTGYEQFF.

Turning to this clone: The conserved closing phenylalanine or tryptophan is absent in this CDR3, likely reflecting a read error. The gene calls are TRBV6-1 and TRBJ2-7; D remains unclear. Germline values: CDR1 MNHNS, CDR2 SASEGT. V was cut by 4 bases and J by 3 bases, with 10 bases left in between. The CDR3 is made up of 13 amino acids. The DNA for the CDR3 is TGTGCCAGCAGTGCTCCCGCCGGCTACGAGCAGTACCTC. Protein sequence: CASSAPAGYEQYL.

This clone was picked up one time. The genes are TRBV29-1 and TRBJ2-2, with 8 bases that match TRBD1. The CDR3 is 14 amino acids. J was trimmed by 5 bases and V by 3 bases; bases with no gene match: 5. CDR1 SQVTM and CDR2 ANQGSEA come from the germline V gene. The CDR3 DNA sequence: TGCAGCGTTGACATCAGGGGGCAAACCGGGGAGCTGTTTTTT. This encodes CSVDIRGQTGELFF.

The chain joins TRBV7-7 to TRBJ2-7; D not certain. V gave up 5 bases and J gave up 0 bases, with 8 bases separating them. CDR1 and CDR2 from the germline V gene are SSHAT and FNYEAQ (reference sequence). The CDR3 totals 13 residues. DNA for the CDR3: TGTGCCAGCAGCCCCCACCCCTCCTACGAGCAGTACTTC. Encoded protein: CASSPHPSYEQYF.

V and J are TRBV10-3 and TRBJ1-2; 8 nucleotides agree with TRBD1. After removal of 9 bases from V and 7 bases from J, the junction contained 10 bases not matched to a gene. The CDR3 is made up of 13 amino acids. The germline V gene has CDR1 ENHRY and CDR2 SYGVKD. DNA of the CDR3: TGTGCCATTACTTCGGACAGGGAGGCTGGCTACACCTTC. Translated, it gives CAITSDREAGYTF.

The gene calls are TRBV5-1 and TRBJ1-1, with 9 nucleotides matching TRBD1. CDR3 size: 17 residues. Germline V lookup: CDR1 SGHRS, CDR2 YFSETQ. The V gene end was trimmed by 5 bases and the J gene end by 1 base; junction bases not matched to a gene: 12. As DNA, the CDR3 is TGCGCCAGCAGTCAGTCGCCGGGACAGGGTTCGAACACTGAAGCTTTCTTT. Protein sequence: CASSQSPGQGSNTEAFF.

The genes are TRBV30 and TRBJ2-3, with 7 nucleotides matching TRBD1. V lost 1 base, J lost 4 bases, and 11 bases stayed unmatched. Looked up from germline, CDR1 is GTSNPN and CDR2 is SVGIG (reference sequence). CDR3 size: 16 residues. The CDR3 coding sequence is TGTGCCTGGAGTGCCCGGACAGGCCGTGTACCAGATACGCAGTATTTT. It codes for CAWSARTGRVPDTQYF.

This clone was recorded only once. The chain recombines TRBV18 with TRBJ2-1; perhaps TRBD1 as D (5 bases). Looked up from germline, CDR1 is KGHSH and CDR2 is LQKENI. There are 13 residues in the CDR3. V was cut by 1 base and J by 8 bases, with 9 bases left in between. The chain's CDR3 is CASSPQTGYEQFF. The CDR3 nucleotides read TGTGCCAGCTCACCACAAACAGGTTATGAGCAGTTCTTC.

The chain couples TRBV18 to TRBJ2-3; no firm D call. The CDR3 length is 15 residues. V was trimmed by 3 bases and J by 4 bases, leaving 14 bases between them. The germline gives CDR1 KGHSH, CDR2 LQKENI. CDR3 sequence: CASSPGGLAPDTQYF. In DNA form, the CDR3 reads TGTGCCAGCTCACCCGGCGGATTAGCTCCAGATACGCAGTATTTT.

This clone was seen many times. The same CDR3 arises from other DNA sequences in this sample as well. The rearrangement uses TRBV29-1 and TRBJ2-5; no clear D gene. In germline, CDR1 is SQVTM, CDR2 ANQGSEA. This CDR3 region has 13 residues. V was trimmed by 7 bases and J by 5 bases, leaving 17 bases between them. The CDR3 nucleotides read TGCAGCGCCGGCCAGGAGCCGCTGGAGACCCAGTACTTC. Its translation: CSAGQEPLETQYF.

The CDR3 region is CASSIQVWTNQPQHF. CDR3 DNA: TGTGCCAGTAGTATACAGGTTTGGACCAATCAGCCCCAGCATTTT. This sequence joins TRBV19 and TRBJ1-5; D remains unclear. The V end was cut by 2 bases, the J end by 3 bases, with 11 bases between. The CDR3 sequence is 15 residues long. The germline gives CDR1 LNHDA, CDR2 SQIVND (reference sequence).

This sequence joins TRBV9 and TRBJ2-5, with D tentatively TRBD2 (6 bases). Trimming took off 0 bases at V and 3 bases at J, with 12 bases between the two ends. CDR1 is SGDLS, CDR2 YYNGEE, per germline. This CDR3 region has 15 residues. This CDR3 reads CASSVGAGTKETQYF. The CDR3 DNA reads as TGTGCCAGCAGCGTAGGCGCGGGAACTAAAGAGACCCAGTACTTC.

With regard to this clone: With only one base between it and a far larger clone, this is likely a read error. The chain links TRBV10-3 to TRBJ1-5, with D possibly TRBD1 on 5 matching bases. In germline, CDR1 is ENHRY, CDR2 SYGVKD. CDR3 size: 13 residues. V shed 6 bases and J shed 3 bases, with 9 bases lying between them. CDR3 in DNA: TGTGCCATCAGCCGGGGCAACAATCAGCCCCAGCATTTT. Its protein is CAISRGNNQPQHF.

The J gene is TRBJ2-2, the V gene TRBV7-3, with TRBD1 matching 8 bases. Trimming took 5 bases from V and 3 from J; bases not matched to a gene: 8. Germline-derived CDR1 and CDR2 are SGHTA and FQGTGA. The CDR3 is 16 amino acids. The CDR3 sequence is CASSPRQGPYTGELFF. In DNA form, the CDR3 reads TGTGCCAGCAGCCCCCGACAGGGGCCGTACACCGGGGAGCTGTTTTTT.

This clone was seen only once. The chain uses TRBV15 and TRBJ1-2; 10 nucleotides match TRBD1. Germline-derived CDR1 and CDR2 are LNHNV and YYDKDF (reference sequence). The CDR3 is 15 residues long. The V gene end was trimmed by 3 bases and the J gene end by 8 bases; junction bases not matched to a gene: 9. The CDR3 spells CATSSRGDRGRGYTF. The CDR3 DNA reads as TGTGCCACCAGCAGCCGCGGGGACAGGGGAAGGGGCTACACCTTC.

The chain has TRBV5-1 and TRBJ2-2; TRBD2 might be the D (5 bases). The ends were cut back, 0 bases at V and 5 bases at J, with 8 bases in the middle. Germline assignment: CDR1 SGHRS and CDR2 YFSETQ. This CDR3 comprises 14 residues. DNA of the CDR3: TGCGCCAGCAGCTTGGCCGGGGATACCGGGGAGCTGTTTTTT. As protein: CASSLAGDTGELFF.

Only a few counts were recorded for this clone. The genes are TRBV4-2 and TRBJ2-3, with D possibly matching TRBD2 (5 bases). There are 15 residues in the CDR3. Germline CDR1 and CDR2: LGHNA and YNFKEQ. V lost 0 bases to trimming and J lost 4 bases, with 11 bases between them. This CDR3 reads CASSQEQRGSDTQYF. The DNA of the CDR3 is TGTGCCAGCAGCCAAGAACAGAGAGGGTCAGATACGCAGTATTTT.

This sequence joins TRBV15 and TRBJ1-2; maybe TRBD1 (5 bases). Trimming took off 1 base at V and 2 bases at J, with 14 bases between the two ends. There are 16 residues in the CDR3. Germline-derived CDR1 and CDR2 are LNHNV and YYDKDF (reference sequence). CDR3 in DNA: TGTGCCACCAGCAGAGTAGACTTTTGGGGGAACTATGGCTACACCTTC. Translation: CATSRVDFWGNYGYTF.

J is TRBJ2-5 and V is TRBV5-6, with D possibly being TRBD2 (5 bases). V was pared by 1 base and J by 4 bases, with 17 bases between. The CDR3 consists of 16 residues. Germline values: CDR1 SGHDT, CDR2 YYEEEE. The CDR3 DNA reads TGTGCCAGCAGCTTGAGGTCTCTGAGGGCCAGAGAGACCCAGTACTTC. Protein product: CASSLRSLRARETQYF.

This sequence joins TRBV19 and TRBJ2-5; TRBD2 matches 12 bases. J lost 5 bases, V lost 6 bases, and 10 bases had no gene match. Germline loops: CDR1 LNHDA, CDR2 SQIVND (reference sequence). CDR3 length: 16 amino acids. The DNA for the CDR3 is TGTGCCAGTAGCCTGACTAGCGGGAGTCTTATTGAGACCCAGTACTTC. Protein: CASSLTSGSLIETQYF. Full variable domain (outside the CDR3, taken from reference TRBV19 and TRBJ2-5): DGGITQSPKYLFRKEGQNVTLSCEQNLNHDAMYWYRQDPGQGLRLIYYSQIVNDFQKGDIAEGYSVSREKKESFPLTVTSAQKNPTAFYLCASSLTSGSLIETQYFGPGTRLLVL.

The V call is TRBV5-4, the J call TRBJ1-1; 8 bases are a match to TRBD1. The J segment lost 5 bases and the V segment lost 0 bases, leaving 9 bases of the junction unmatched. Germline CDR1 and CDR2: SGHNT and YYREEE (reference sequence). The CDR3 runs to 16 residues. The CDR3 loop is CASSLDGQGGWTEAFF. CDR3 nucleotide sequence: TGTGCCAGCAGCTTGGACGGACAGGGAGGTTGGACTGAAGCTTTCTTT.